This T cell receptor (beta chain) was sequenced for a study of shared clonotypes between healthy human individuals. The CDR3 is 14 residues long. Trimming took 3 bases from V and 10 from J; bases not matched to a gene: 8. Germline-derived CDR1 and CDR2 are KGHSH and LQKENI. CD45RO negativity and positive selection for CCR7 defined naive CD8 cells, a population that excluded terminally differentiated effector memory CD45RA+ cells. TCRdb's table, derived via immunoSEQ multiplex PCR, lists solely in-frame clones and lacks some. The sample consists of 800,000 or so clones, roughly 96% of them appearing once.

The chain carries TRBV18 and TRBJ2-1, with 8 bases fitting TRBD1. Sequencing was done on a sample of naive CD8+ T cells sorted from blood. The source of this sequence is a man in his thirties or forties in good health. The DNA of the CDR3 is TGTGCCAGCTCACCGCTGGACAGGGTTGACGAGCAGTTCTTC. Its translation is CASSPLDRVDEQFF.